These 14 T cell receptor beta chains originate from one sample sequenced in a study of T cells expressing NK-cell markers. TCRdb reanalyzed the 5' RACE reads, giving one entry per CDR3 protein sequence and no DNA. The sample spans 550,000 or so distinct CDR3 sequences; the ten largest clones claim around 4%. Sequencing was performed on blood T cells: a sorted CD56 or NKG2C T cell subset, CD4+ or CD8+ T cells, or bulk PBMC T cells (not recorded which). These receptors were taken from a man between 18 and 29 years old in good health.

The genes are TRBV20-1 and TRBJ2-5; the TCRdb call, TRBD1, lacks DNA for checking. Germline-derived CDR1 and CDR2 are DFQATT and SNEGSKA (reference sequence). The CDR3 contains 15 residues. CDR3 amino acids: CSARDKLRVQETQYF.

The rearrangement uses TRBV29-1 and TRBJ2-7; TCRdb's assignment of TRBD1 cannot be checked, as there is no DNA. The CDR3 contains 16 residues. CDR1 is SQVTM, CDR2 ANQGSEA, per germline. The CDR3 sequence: CSVVIPNRGLFYEQYF.

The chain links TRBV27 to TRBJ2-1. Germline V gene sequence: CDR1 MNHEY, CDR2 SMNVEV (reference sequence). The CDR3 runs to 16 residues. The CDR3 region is CASSLSPGSSYNEQFF.

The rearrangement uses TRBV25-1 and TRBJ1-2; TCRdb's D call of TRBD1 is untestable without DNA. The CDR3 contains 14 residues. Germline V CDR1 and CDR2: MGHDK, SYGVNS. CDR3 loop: CASNPGGANYGYTF.

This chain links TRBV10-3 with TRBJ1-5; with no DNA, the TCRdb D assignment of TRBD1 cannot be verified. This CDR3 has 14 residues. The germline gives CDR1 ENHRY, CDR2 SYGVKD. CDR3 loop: CAISGTGYDQPQHF.

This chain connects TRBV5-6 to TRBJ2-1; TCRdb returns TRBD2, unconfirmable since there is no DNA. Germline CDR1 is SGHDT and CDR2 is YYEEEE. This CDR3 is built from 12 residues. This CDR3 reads CASSLKRDEQFF.

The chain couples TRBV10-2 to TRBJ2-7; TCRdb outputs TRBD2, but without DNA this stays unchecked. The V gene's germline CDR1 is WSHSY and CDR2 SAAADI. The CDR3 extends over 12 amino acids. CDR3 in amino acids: CASYVAGGLQYF.

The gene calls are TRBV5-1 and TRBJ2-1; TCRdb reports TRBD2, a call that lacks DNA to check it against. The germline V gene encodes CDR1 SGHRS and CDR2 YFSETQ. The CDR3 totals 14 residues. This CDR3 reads CASSLESSGQVRFF.

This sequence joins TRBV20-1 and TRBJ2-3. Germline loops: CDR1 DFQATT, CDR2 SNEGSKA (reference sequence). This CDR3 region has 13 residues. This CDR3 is CSARDHGADTQYF.

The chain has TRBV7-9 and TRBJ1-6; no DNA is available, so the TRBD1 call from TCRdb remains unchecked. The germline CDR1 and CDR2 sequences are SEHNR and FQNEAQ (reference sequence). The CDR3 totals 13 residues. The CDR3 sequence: CASKGQVNSPLHF.

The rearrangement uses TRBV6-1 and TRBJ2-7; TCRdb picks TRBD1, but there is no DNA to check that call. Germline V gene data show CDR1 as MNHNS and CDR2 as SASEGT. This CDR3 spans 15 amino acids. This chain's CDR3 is CASSDWWDPTYEQYF.

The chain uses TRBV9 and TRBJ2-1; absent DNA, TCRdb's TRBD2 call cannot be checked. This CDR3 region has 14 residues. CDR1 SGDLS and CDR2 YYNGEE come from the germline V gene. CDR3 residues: CASSARWGLDEQFF.

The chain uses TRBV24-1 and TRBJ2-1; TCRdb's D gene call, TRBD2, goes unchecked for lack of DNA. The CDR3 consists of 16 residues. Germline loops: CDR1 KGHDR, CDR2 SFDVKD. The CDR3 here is CATSELSGTSYNEQFF.

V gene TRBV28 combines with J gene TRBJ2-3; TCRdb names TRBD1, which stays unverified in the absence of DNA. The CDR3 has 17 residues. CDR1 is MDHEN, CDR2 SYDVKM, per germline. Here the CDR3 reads CASSSPVLAGSTDTQYF.